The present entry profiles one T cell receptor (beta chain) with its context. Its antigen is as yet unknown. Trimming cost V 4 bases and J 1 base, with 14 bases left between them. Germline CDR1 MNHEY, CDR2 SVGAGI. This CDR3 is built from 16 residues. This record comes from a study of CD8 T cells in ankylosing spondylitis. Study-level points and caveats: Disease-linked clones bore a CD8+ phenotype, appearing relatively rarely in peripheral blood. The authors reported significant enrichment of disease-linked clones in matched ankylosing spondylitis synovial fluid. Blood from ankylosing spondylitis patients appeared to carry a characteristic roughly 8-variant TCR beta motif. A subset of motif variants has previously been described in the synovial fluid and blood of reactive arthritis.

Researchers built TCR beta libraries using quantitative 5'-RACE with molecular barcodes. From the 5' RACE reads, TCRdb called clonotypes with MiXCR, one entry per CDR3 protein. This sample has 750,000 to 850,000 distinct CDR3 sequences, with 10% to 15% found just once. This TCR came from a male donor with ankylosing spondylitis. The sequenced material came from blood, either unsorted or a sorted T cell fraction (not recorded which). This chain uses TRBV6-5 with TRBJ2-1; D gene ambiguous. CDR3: CASSSQSLGSYNEQFF. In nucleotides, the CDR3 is TGTGCCAGCAGTTCTCAGTCCCTGGGGTCCTACAATGAGCAGTTCTTC.